The present entry profiles one TCR beta chain with its context. This clone was detected only a few times. There is no known antigen for this receptor. No much larger clone is present one base from it, and per-base qualities are unavailable. This record belongs to a study of blood T cell repertoires in COVID-19 (dated by TCRdb to about 2020). For the wider study: Samples from collaborators originated in the United States, Italy and Spain and spanned both the acute and convalescent phases of COVID-19. The samples were drawn from the first 160 participants of the ongoing ImmuneRACE study and from 1,254 subjects provided by 6 global collaborators. The repertoires were released in a freely available public database intended as a resource for research on the immune response to SARS-CoV-2. Subjects who had been exposed to COVID-19, were actively infected with it, or had recovered from it provided the deeply sampled blood TCRbeta repertoires that made up the dataset. Nearly every sample came with metadata listing a de-identified subject ID, COVID-19 status, age in years and sex. Where available, HLA class I and class II types were taken from metadata supplied by the sample provider and were not determined by assay-based typing. The prospective study material was composed of cDNA or gDNA derived from T cells, B-cell-depleted T cells, or PBMCs. Broader findings and caveats from the paper: The amount of clinical and demographic metadata varied by source and participant and was provided uncurated.

Enrolling through a virtual design, the prospective study's participants ranged in age from roughly 18 to 95 years and lived across roughly 24 United States geographic areas. In the prospective study, cohorts were assigned on the basis of participant-reported clinical history obtained from a screening survey and a study questionnaire. ImmuneRACE Cohort 3 recovered participants were defined by two consecutive negative NP/OP PCR tests, healthcare professional clearance, or symptom resolution. Mobile phlebotomists in the prospective study collected whole blood, serum and a nasopharyngeal or oropharyngeal swab from every participant. Additional blood draws and questionnaires over a roughly two-month period could optionally be provided by prospective study participants. Blood samples from the prospective study were shipped frozen or at room temperature prior to DNA extraction. The immunoSEQ Assay, a bias-controlled multiplex PCR, was used to amplify TCRbeta CDR3 regions from genomic DNA. In the authors' own workflow: The number of nucleated cells in each sample was estimated by amplification of reference gene primers within the assay. To quantify the absolute abundance of each unique TCRbeta CDR3 rearrangement, sequence reads were collapsed and filtered. For each sample, productive Simpson clonality was calculated as the square root of Simpson's diversity index over productive rearrangements. This is the immuneACCESS table as TCRdb keeps it, with only in-frame sequences that have V and J called. A part of the clones is gone; compared with another copy, unresolved V genes explain less than half, and the rest is unexplained. V and J calls and clone size are those listed in that table; D and trimming were worked out from the DNA. Within this sample are about 200,000 clones, with approximately 85% of them counted one time only. Around 11% of the sample is taken by the ten largest.

Trimming takes 5 bases from V and 7 bases from J, and the germline ends sit 15 bases apart. CDR1 and CDR2, per the germline V gene, are KGHSH and LQKENI. From the cysteine up to the phenylalanine, the CDR3 has a length of 14 residues. Only the CDR3 portion is preserved as DNA: 42 bases, with reading frame beginning at the first base. This TCR came from a middle-aged man who had recovered from COVID-19. The sequence links TRBV18 to TRBJ1-5, with a tentative D gene TRBD1 over 6 matching bases. The specimen sequenced was PBMCs or T cells enriched from blood (not recorded which). The DNA reads as follows: TGTGCCAGCTCATCCTCGGGGGGGCTACAGCCCCAGCATTTT. It encodes CASSSSGGLQPQHF.